This T cell receptor (beta chain) appears in the sequencing data of a study of blood T cells in healthy people across ages (dated by TCRdb to between 2014 and 2016). In terms of the full investigation: In model experiments, roughly one uniquely barcoded TCR beta cDNA molecule per two T cells was captured by template switching. Using deep sequencing normalized with unique cDNA molecular identifiers, the study measured how TCR beta repertoire diversity changes with age. Four age groups were formed from the donors: young (average approximately 15 years), middle-aged (approximately 40), aged (over 55) and long-lived (about 80). To avoid experimental bias, donors of different ages were randomly spread across the sequencing lanes. Two additional independent replicas of 1 million unique cDNA reads from the same blood draw were analyzed for two donors (one aged 18 to 29 and one aged 80 or older).

The method was 5' RACE. The sequencer listed for this sample is Illumina HiSeq 2500. A second PCR of 7 to 11 cycles was performed with a sample-barcoded 5' primer and a J-beta primer mix. Each TCR beta cDNA molecule received a unique molecular identifier from a template-switch 5' adaptor carrying 12 random nucleotides. Each sample yielded at least 2.5 million CDR3-containing paired-end reads. First-strand cDNA was synthesized from all RNA with the Mint cDNA synthesis kit, primed by a TRBC-specific oligonucleotide. All cDNA was treated with uracil-DNA glycosylase and then went through a first 18-cycle PCR with the universal primers M1SS and BC2_uni_R. The source study handled its data this way. Each sample was normalized by randomly selecting 1 million high-quality reads, each carrying a distinct molecular identifier. Instead of being binned into consensus sequences, reads with shared molecular identifiers were discarded. MiTCR, run with a Q25 quality threshold and the strictest error-elimination algorithm, handled CDR3 identification, clonotype clustering and error correction. Lower-bound total TCR beta diversity was estimated with a nonparametric unseen species model using Euler transformation. TCRdb's own reprocessing of the public reads used fastp at Q25 and MiXCR and kept productive beta chains. CDR3 protein sequences are deduplicated, and each keeps its most common genes and DNA. Here the V and J calls rest on TCRdb's processing, not on the authors' analysis. The sample table records some 690,000 distinct CDR3 sequences; 22% of these occur just once. The ten top clones hold about 22% of the sample.

In the case of this clonotype: This receptor's antigen is unknown. Base qualities are not provided; no much larger clone lies one nucleotide away.

The donors were a few dozen Caucasian individuals from Russia, aged roughly 6 to 90 years, who were systemically healthy. Each donor gave ten milliliters of peripheral blood, collected into EDTA-treated Vacutainer tubes. PBMCs were isolated by Ficoll-Paque density-gradient centrifugation, with at least 6.5 million obtained per sample. Trizol reagent was used to extract total RNA from the PBMCs, yielding at least 6 micrograms per sample. For every donor, flow cytometry on a PBMC aliquot measured the percentage of naive CD45RAhigh/CD27high T cells. The study at large found these results: Observed TCR beta diversity per million T cells fell roughly linearly with age, and a significant reduction was already apparent by age around 36. Total diversity estimates from one million sequenced T cells were considered lower bounds and underestimates. The CMV infection status of donors was not known, potentially confounding age-related changes in expanded clonotypes. Compared with the aged group, more naive CD4+ T cells, fewer expanded clones and increased TCR diversity were shown by the long-lived group, suggesting age selection. The percentage of naive T cells measured by flow cytometry correlated strongly with observed TCR beta diversity. Because profiling used bulk unsorted PBMCs, naive and antigen-experienced compartments could not be compared conclusively.

CDR1 KGHSY and CDR2 FQNENV were looked up in the germline V gene. For this chain, trimming is 5 bases at the V end and 7 bases at the J end, and the number of junction bases without a gene match is 6. Including cysteine and phenylalanine, the CDR3 has 14 amino acids. The entry retains the CDR3 DNA only, 42 bases that are in frame from base 1. Material: blood. The source is an older man in good health. The sequence links TRBV16 to TRBJ1-5; 9 bases in the junction line up with TRBD1. The CDR3 protein sequence reads: CASSWTGERQPQHF. The DNA reads as follows: TGTGCCAGCAGCTGGACAGGGGAAAGGCAGCCCCAGCATTTT.